This entry concerns a single T cell receptor beta chain. Its antigen is still unknown. The data are from a study of OX40 agonist ivuxolimab in advanced cancers. Overall study results and limits: More expanded clones were found, on average, in CD8+ than in CD4+ T cells.

TCRdb's table, derived via immunoSEQ multiplex PCR, lists solely in-frame clones and lacks some. Counted here are about 100,000 clones, more than 80% occurring once; the ten biggest clones make up roughly 5.5%. Autoimmune disease history or systemic immunosuppression was exclusionary. The clonotype was recovered from an adult with an advanced solid tumor such as melanoma, head and neck, liver or kidney cancer. The sequencing used CD4+ or CD8+ T cells sorted from blood, collected in a trial of the OX40 agonist ivuxolimab.

Written as DNA, the CDR3 is TGTGCCAGCAGTGCTCTGGACAGGGAAAGTTCTGAAGCTTTCTTT. Its protein product is CASSALDRESSEAFF. The chain couples TRBV6-5 to TRBJ1-1; TRBD1 agrees at 8 bases. The CDR3 is made up of 15 amino acids. The J segment lost 6 bases and the V segment lost 5 bases, leaving 11 bases of the junction unmatched. Germline V gene data show CDR1 as MNHEY and CDR2 as SVGAGI.